Presented here are 30 T cell receptor beta chains from one specimen sequenced in a study of blood T cell repertoires in COVID-19. Here immunoSEQ multiplex PCR was the method, and the copy in TCRdb shows in-frame clones only, minus some. The sample contains about 130,000 clones, roughly 80% of which appear only once. Sequences were obtained from peripheral blood. The origin of the receptors is a man between 60 and 75 years old who had recovered from COVID-19.

This clone was counted at least ten times. The V gene is TRBV9, the J gene TRBJ2-1; TRBD1 is a possible D gene (5 bases). CDR3 size: 16 residues. Germline V CDR1 and CDR2: SGDLS, YYNGEE. Trimming pared 0 bases from V and 2 bases from J, leaving 12 bases between. The CDR3 DNA reads TGTGCCAGCAGCGTAGGGTTGGGGCAAACCTACAATGAGCAGTTCTTC. Translated: CASSVGLGQTYNEQFF. The full variable domain, in which reference TRBV9 and TRBJ2-1 provide the parts outside the CDR3, is DSGVTQTPKHLITATGQRVTLRCSPRSGDLSVYWYQQSLDQGLQFLIQYYNGEERAKGNILERFSAQQFPDLHSELNLSSLELGDSALYFCASSVGLGQTYNEQFFGPGTRLTVL.

The CDR3 spells CASSRYYWDKSYNSPLHF. The CDR3 nucleotides read TGTGCCAGCAGTCGCTATTATTGGGACAAGTCCTATAATTCACCCCTCCACTTT. The chain has TRBV27 and TRBJ1-6; maybe TRBD1 (6 bases). V was pared by 5 bases and J by 1 base, with 18 bases between. This CDR3 is built from 18 residues. CDR1 and CDR2 from the germline V gene are MNHEY and SMNVEV (reference sequence).

The rearrangement links TRBV3-1 (or the pseudogene TRBV3-2) to TRBJ2-1; 14 bases are shared with TRBD2. Germline loops: CDR1 LGHDT, CDR2 YNNKEL (reference sequence). The junction had 7 bases not matched to a gene; V was cut back by 4 bases and J by 2 bases. The CDR3 runs to 18 residues. Here the CDR3 DNA reads TGTGCCAGCAGCCCTTCTGGACTAGCGGGAGGCCCCTACAATGAGCAGTTCTTC. This sequence encodes CASSPSGLAGGPYNEQFF.

This clone was found a few times. The chain carries TRBV11-2 and TRBJ2-7; 7 bases map to TRBD1. The CDR3 runs to 14 residues. Trimming removed 3 bases from V and 0 bases from J; junction bases left unmatched: 2. Per germline, CDR1 SGHAT and CDR2 FQNNGV. CDR3 amino acids: CASSFGQVSYEQYF. CDR3 in DNA: TGTGCCAGCAGCTTTGGACAGGTCTCCTACGAGCAGTACTTC.

J is TRBJ1-5 and V is TRBV21-1. TRBV21-1 is an annotated pseudogene. The CDR3 loop spans 17 amino acids. The DNA for the CDR3 is TGTGCCAGCAGCAAAGGGTCAAAGTCCGGGAGCAATCAGCCCCAGCATTTT. Protein product: CASSKGSKSGSNQPQHF.

The chain combines TRBV29-1 with TRBJ1-1; D is undetermined. Trimming took 5 bases from V and 1 from J, leaving 5 bases between them. The CDR3 sequence is 11 residues long. CDR1 is SQVTM and CDR2 is ANQGSEA in the germline V gene. The CDR3 region has the DNA TGCAGCGTTCTAGCGAACACTGAAGCTTTCTTT. Encoded protein: CSVLANTEAFF.

This clone has just a few counts. The rearrangement uses TRBV7-2 and TRBJ1-5; TRBD1 aligns across 8 bases. CDR3 length: 15 amino acids. The V and J ends lost 4 bases and 1 base, in that order; junction bases with no gene match: 3. Germline-derived CDR1 and CDR2 are SGHTA and FQGNSA. CDR3 sequence: CASSSQGASNQPQHF. Written as DNA, the CDR3 is TGTGCCAGCAGCTCGCAGGGGGCGAGCAATCAGCCCCAGCATTTT.

This clone was detected many times. Germline and junction disagree at one end, which may indicate a read error. The V call is TRBV7-7, the J call TRBJ2-5, with TRBD1 matching over 9 bases. Germline V CDR1 and CDR2: SSHAT, FNYEAQ (reference sequence). The CDR3 is 16 residues long. The CDR3, as DNA: TGTGCTAGCAGCTCTCATCTACAGGGGGCCGGTGAGACCCAGTACTTC. Protein product: CASSSHLQGAGETQYF.

The chain links TRBV9 to TRBJ2-3; TRBD2 aligns across 8 bases. The CDR3 is 15 amino acids. The V gene end was trimmed by 0 bases and the J gene end by 4 bases; junction bases not matched to a gene: 4. CDR1 and CDR2 (germline): SGDLS, YYNGEE. The CDR3 is CASSVGAGVSDTQYF. For the CDR3, the DNA is TGTGCCAGCAGCGTAGGAGCGGGAGTCTCAGATACGCAGTATTTT. Supplemented by reference TRBV9 and TRBJ2-3, the full variable domain reads DSGVTQTPKHLITATGQRVTLRCSPRSGDLSVYWYQQSLDQGLQFLIQYYNGEERAKGNILERFSAQQFPDLHSELNLSSLELGDSALYFCASSVGAGVSDTQYFGPGTRLTVL.

This chain links TRBV5-1 with TRBJ2-5; the match to TRBD1 covers 9 bases. V lost 0 bases and J lost 4; bases outside the gene matches: 4. The CDR3 is 15 residues long. In germline, CDR1 is SGHRS, CDR2 YFSETQ. Here the CDR3 DNA reads TGCGCCAGCAGCTTGGACATGGACAGGGGAGAGACCCAGTACTTC. Protein product: CASSLDMDRGETQYF.

The gene calls are TRBV5-1 and TRBJ2-1; 13 nucleotides line up with TRBD2. After removal of 4 bases from V and 4 bases from J, the junction contained 5 bases not matched to a gene. The CDR3 consists of 16 residues. Germline V gene sequence: CDR1 SGHRS, CDR2 YFSETQ. Here the CDR3 reads CASSGMGLAGYNEQFF. CDR3 DNA: TGCGCCAGCAGCGGAATGGGACTAGCGGGATACAATGAGCAGTTCTTC.

This chain joins TRBV27 and TRBJ2-7, with 11 nucleotides matching TRBD2. From germline, CDR1 is MNHEY and CDR2 SMNVEV (reference sequence). The CDR3 has 19 amino acids. After removal of 6 bases from V and 3 bases from J, the junction contained 19 bases not matched to a gene. CDR3 coding DNA: TGTGCCAGCAGACCACGGGGGACCAAACTAGCGGGAGCAGTCTACGAGCAGTACTTC. It specifies CASRPRGTKLAGAVYEQYF.

The chain links TRBV5-8 to TRBJ2-3, with D possibly being TRBD2 (5 bases). Germline CDR1 is SGHTS and CDR2 is YDEGEE. V lost 4 bases and J lost 2, with 11 bases in between. The CDR3 consists of 14 residues. The CDR3 DNA is TGTGCCAGCAGCCCCGGACTGTTCACAGATACGCAGTATTTT. Amino acids: CASSPGLFTDTQYF.

The V gene is TRBV9, the J gene TRBJ2-2; D might be TRBD2 (5 bases). In germline, CDR1 is SGDLS, CDR2 YYNGEE. The CDR3 sequence is 14 residues long. V shed 6 bases and J shed 0 bases, with 9 bases lying between them. CDR3 sequence (DNA): TGTGCCAGCAAAGGGAGCGCGAACACCGGGGAGCTGTTTTTT. Residues: CASKGSANTGELFF.

CDR3 amino acids: CASSYRPVTEYF. The CDR3 DNA sequence: TGTGCCAGCAGTTACCGACCGGTGACTGAGTACTTC. The V gene is TRBV6-2 or TRBV6-3, the J gene TRBJ2-5; D is unclear. With 2 bases removed from V and 12 bases from J, the gap between germline ends came to 13 bases. Germline lookup yields CDR1 MNHEY and CDR2 SVGEGT. This CDR3 contains 12 residues.

The genes are TRBV19 and TRBJ1-4; D might be TRBD1 (6 bases). From germline, CDR1 is LNHDA and CDR2 SQIVND (reference sequence). Deletions cut 2 bases from V and 7 bases from J, with 11 bases between. The CDR3 extends over 14 amino acids. CDR3 residues: CASSIQGMIEKLFF. CDR3 DNA: TGTGCCAGTAGTATACAGGGGATGATTGAAAAACTGTTTTTT.

The rearrangement uses TRBV10-2 and TRBJ2-4; D unclear. V lost 2 bases and J 5 bases, leaving 13 bases between the germline ends. There are 15 residues in the CDR3. Germline CDR1 and CDR2: WSHSY and SAAADI. The CDR3 protein is CASSEPGQTENIQYF. The CDR3 region has the DNA TGCGCCAGCAGTGAGCCAGGCCAGACCGAAAACATTCAGTACTTC.

The rearrangement links TRBV24-1 to TRBJ1-5, with D perhaps TRBD1 (6 bases). This CDR3 comprises 15 residues. CDR1 KGHDR and CDR2 SFDVKD come from the germline V gene. Trimming cost V 5 bases and J 7 bases, with 17 bases left between them. CDR3 coding DNA: TGTGCCACCAGTGTGGGGAAGGGGGTGGGACAGCCCCAGCATTTT. This gives the protein CATSVGKGVGQPQHF.

The table lists this clone with a few counts. V usage is TRBV23-1 and J usage is TRBJ2-5; D might be TRBD1 (8 bases). TRBV23-1 belongs to the ORF category, with a function that is uncertain. CDR3 length equals 15 residues. Trimming removed 8 bases from V and 1 base from J, with 17 bases in between. The CDR3 nucleotides are TGCGCCAGCCGTGACAGGGGAGGGGGCCAAGAGACCCAGTACTTC. Translation gives CASRDRGGGQETQYF.

The genes are TRBV9 and TRBJ1-6; D may be TRBD1 (5 bases). The V end lost 0 bases, the J end lost 10 bases, and 14 bases lay between the germline ends. The germline CDR1 and CDR2 sequences are SGDLS and YYNGEE. CDR3 size: 15 residues. The CDR3 spells CASSVGSQGGSPLHF. The CDR3 region has the DNA TGTGCCAGCAGCGTAGGTTCCCAGGGAGGGTCACCCCTCCACTTT. The variable domain in full, completed from reference TRBV9 and TRBJ1-6, reads DSGVTQTPKHLITATGQRVTLRCSPRSGDLSVYWYQQSLDQGLQFLIQYYNGEERAKGNILERFSAQQFPDLHSELNLSSLELGDSALYFCASSVGSQGGSPLHFGNGTRLTVT.

The V gene is TRBV4-2, the J gene TRBJ2-7; 7 nucleotides match TRBD1. CDR3 length: 14 amino acids. V lost 1 base and J lost 5; bases outside the gene matches: 5. The germline V gene has CDR1 LGHNA and CDR2 YNFKEQ. As DNA, the CDR3 is TGTGCCAGCAGCCAAGCGGACAGGATCCACGAGCAGTACTTC. Its translation is CASSQADRIHEQYF.

The chain links TRBV2 to TRBJ2-5; possibly TRBD1 for D (6 bases). Germline values: CDR1 SNHLY, CDR2 FYNNEI. The CDR3 runs to 15 residues. Trimming cost V 5 bases and J 5 bases, with 18 bases left between them. The CDR3 DNA is TGTGCCAGCAGTTCCCCGAAGGGGGACGTGGAGACCCAGTACTTC. Amino acids: CASSSPKGDVETQYF.

In its sample, this clone was seen a few times. This rearrangement joins TRBV2 to TRBJ1-1; D remains unclear. This CDR3 has 13 residues. V lost 8 bases and J lost 2, with 12 bases in between. The germline CDR1 and CDR2 sequences are SNHLY and FYNNEI. This CDR3 is CASSRELNTEAFF. The CDR3 DNA follows: TGTGCCAGCTCCCGGGAGCTAAACACTGAAGCTTTCTTT.

This clone was recorded once. CDR3 region: CASSLTGAQPQHF. For the CDR3, the DNA is TGTGCCAGCAGCTTGACAGGGGCGCAGCCCCAGCATTTT. The gene calls are TRBV5-6 and TRBJ1-5, with 7 bases matching TRBD1. CDR1 and CDR2 from the germline V gene are SGHDT and YYEEEE. After removal of 1 base from V and 7 bases from J, the junction contained 2 bases not matched to a gene. The length of the CDR3 is 13 residues.

The chain is built from TRBV7-9 and TRBJ2-2; 10 nucleotides agree with TRBD1. The V gene's germline CDR1 is SEHNR and CDR2 FQNEAQ (reference sequence). V was clipped by 5 bases and J by 4 bases; unmatched bases: 7. The CDR3 consists of 16 residues. The CDR3 is CASSPSGTGVTGELFF. The CDR3 nucleotides are TGTGCCAGCAGCCCAAGTGGGACAGGGGTCACCGGGGAGCTGTTTTTT.

This clone was counted only a few times. This sequence joins TRBV10-2 and TRBJ1-4; TRBD1 aligns across 9 bases. J gave up 2 bases and V 6 bases, and 7 bases lay outside the gene matches. Per germline, CDR1 WSHSY and CDR2 SAAADI. The CDR3 is 16 residues long. The CDR3 sequence: CASRTGGQSTNEKLFF. In DNA, the CDR3 is TGCGCCAGCAGGACAGGGGGACAATCGACTAATGAAAAACTGTTTTTT.

This chain connects TRBV7-8 to TRBJ1-1; D unclear. Between the trimmed V and J ends, which lost 5 bases and 2 bases, there was a span of 12 bases. The CDR3 is made up of 14 amino acids. The V gene's germline CDR1 is SGHVS and CDR2 FQNEAQ. In nucleotides, the CDR3 is TGTGCCAGCAGCCTCGTCACTACCAACACTGAAGCTTTCTTT. This encodes CASSLVTTNTEAFF.

The chain couples TRBV14 to TRBJ2-7; 8 positions match TRBD1. CDR3 length: 14 residues. With V trimmed by 4 bases and J by 6 bases, 8 bases remained unmatched. CDR1 SGHDN and CDR2 FVKESK come from the germline V gene. CDR3 in amino acids: CASSLRQGSGEQYF. The CDR3 DNA sequence: TGTGCCAGCAGCCTACGACAGGGGAGCGGCGAGCAGTACTTC.

The V gene is TRBV7-2, the J gene TRBJ1-6; no clear D gene. Germline V gene data show CDR1 as SGHTA and CDR2 as FQGNSA. The CDR3 runs 12 residues. V dropped 4 bases and J dropped 9 bases, with 7 bases sitting between them. CDR3 DNA: TGTGCCAGCAGCTACTTGAGTTCACCCCTCCACTTT. This translates into CASSYLSSPLHF. The whole variable domain, filled in from reference TRBV7-2 and TRBJ1-6, reads GAGVSQSPSNKVTEKGKDVELRCDPISGHTALYWYRQSLGQGLEFLIYFQGNSAPDKSGLPSDRFSAERTGGSVSTLTIQRTQQEDSAVYLCASSYLSSPLHFGNGTRLTVT.

This chain joins TRBV2 and TRBJ2-3; TRBD2 matches 7 bases. This CDR3 is built from 12 residues. V gave up 6 bases and J gave up 9 bases; unmatched junction bases: 6. The V gene's germline CDR1 is SNHLY and CDR2 FYNNEI. CDR3 in DNA: TGTGCCAGCAGGGAGACTAGCTCCACGCAGTATTTT. Protein product: CASRETSSTQYF.